Sequencing of this T cell receptor (beta chain) was carried out in a study of T-cell reconstitution after alpha-beta-depleted transplantation in children. A TCRbeta library incorporating unique molecular identifiers was prepared. One entry per CDR3 protein, called by TCRdb with MiXCR from the PCR reads. The data contain a few hundred thousand distinct CDR3 sequences, around 10% of them seen just once; the ten biggest clones take up roughly 2.5%. This clonotype was counted only a few times. The CDR3 is 11 amino acids. Trimming removed 3 bases at V and 7 bases at J, with 7 bases between. CDR1 and CDR2 from the germline V gene are MGHDK and SYGVNS.

Sequenced material: PBMCs from the stem cell graft donor, taken from the stem cell graft. The sequence was collected from a human donor who donated a stem cell graft to a child with acute lymphoblastic leukemia. J is TRBJ2-7 and V is TRBV25-1, with unresolved D. The CDR3: CASSDIAEQYF. The DNA for the CDR3 is TGTGCCAGCAGTGACATCGCGGAGCAGTACTTC.